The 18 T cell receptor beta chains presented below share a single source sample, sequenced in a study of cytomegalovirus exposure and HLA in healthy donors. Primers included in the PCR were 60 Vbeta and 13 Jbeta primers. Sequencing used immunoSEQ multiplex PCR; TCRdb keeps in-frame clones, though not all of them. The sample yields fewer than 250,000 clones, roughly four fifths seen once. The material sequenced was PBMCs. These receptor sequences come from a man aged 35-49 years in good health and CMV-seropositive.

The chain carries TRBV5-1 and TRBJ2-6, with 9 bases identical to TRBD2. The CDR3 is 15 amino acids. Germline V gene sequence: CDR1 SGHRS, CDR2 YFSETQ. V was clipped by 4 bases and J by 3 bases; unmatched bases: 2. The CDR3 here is CASSAGGVGANVLTF. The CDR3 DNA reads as TGCGCCAGCAGCGCGGGGGGGGTTGGGGCCAACGTCCTGACTTTC.

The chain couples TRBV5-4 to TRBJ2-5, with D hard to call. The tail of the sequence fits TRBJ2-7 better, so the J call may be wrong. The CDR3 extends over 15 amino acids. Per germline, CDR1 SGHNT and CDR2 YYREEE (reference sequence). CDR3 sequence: CASSLGLVRSYEQYF. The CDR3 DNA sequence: TGTGCCAGCAGCTTGGGGCTAGTGCGCTCCTACGAGCAGTACTTC.

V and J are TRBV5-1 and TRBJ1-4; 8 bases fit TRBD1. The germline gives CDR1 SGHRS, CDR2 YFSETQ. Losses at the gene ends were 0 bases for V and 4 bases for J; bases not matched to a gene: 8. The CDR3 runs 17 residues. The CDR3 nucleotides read TGCGCCAGCAGCTTGGGGGAGACAGGGGCCTTTAATGAAAAACTGTTTTTT. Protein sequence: CASSLGETGAFNEKLFF.

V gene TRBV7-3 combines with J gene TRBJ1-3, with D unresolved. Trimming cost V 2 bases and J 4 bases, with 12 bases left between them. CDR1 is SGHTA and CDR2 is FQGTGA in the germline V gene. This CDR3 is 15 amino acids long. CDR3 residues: CASSLGLVVGNTIYF. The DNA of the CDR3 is TGTGCCAGCAGCTTAGGTTTAGTAGTCGGAAACACCATATATTTT.

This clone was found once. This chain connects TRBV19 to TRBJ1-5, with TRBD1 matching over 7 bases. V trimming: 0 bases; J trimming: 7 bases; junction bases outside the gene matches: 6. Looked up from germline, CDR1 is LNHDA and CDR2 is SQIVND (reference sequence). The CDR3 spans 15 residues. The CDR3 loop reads CASSIEDRHGQPQHF. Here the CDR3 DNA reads TGTGCCAGTAGTATAGAGGACAGGCATGGACAGCCCCAGCATTTT.

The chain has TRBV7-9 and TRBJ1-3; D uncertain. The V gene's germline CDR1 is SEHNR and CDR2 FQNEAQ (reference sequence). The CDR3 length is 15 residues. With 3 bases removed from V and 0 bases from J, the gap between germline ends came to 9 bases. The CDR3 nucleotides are TGTGCCAGCAGCTTGGGCACAGACTCTGGAAACACCATATATTTT. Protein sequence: CASSLGTDSGNTIYF.

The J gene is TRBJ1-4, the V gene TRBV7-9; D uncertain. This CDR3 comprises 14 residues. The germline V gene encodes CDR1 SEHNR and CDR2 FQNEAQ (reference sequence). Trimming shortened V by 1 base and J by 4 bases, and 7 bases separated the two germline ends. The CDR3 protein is CASSLGTDNEKLFF. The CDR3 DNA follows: TGTGCCAGCAGCTTAGGAACAGATAATGAAAAACTGTTTTTT.

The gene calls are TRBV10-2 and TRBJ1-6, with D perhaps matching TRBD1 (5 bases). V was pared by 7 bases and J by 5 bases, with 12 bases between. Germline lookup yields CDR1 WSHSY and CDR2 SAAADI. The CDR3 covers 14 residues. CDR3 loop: CASMFSGDNSPLHF. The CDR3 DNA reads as TGCGCCAGCATGTTCTCGGGGGATAATTCACCCCTCCACTTT.

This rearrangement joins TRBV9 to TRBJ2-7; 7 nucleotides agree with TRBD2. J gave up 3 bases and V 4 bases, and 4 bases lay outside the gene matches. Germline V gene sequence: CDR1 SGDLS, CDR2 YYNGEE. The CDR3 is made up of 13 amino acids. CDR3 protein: CASSLTSNYEQYF. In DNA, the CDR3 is TGTGCCAGCAGCCTGACTAGCAACTACGAGCAGTACTTC.

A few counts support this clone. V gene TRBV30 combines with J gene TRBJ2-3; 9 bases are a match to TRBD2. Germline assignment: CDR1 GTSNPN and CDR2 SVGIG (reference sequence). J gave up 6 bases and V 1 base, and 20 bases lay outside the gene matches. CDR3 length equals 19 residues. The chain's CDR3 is CAWSGNRGRAGGSSDTQYF. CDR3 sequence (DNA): TGTGCCTGGAGTGGCAACAGGGGTAGGGCGGGAGGGTCTTCGGATACGCAGTATTTT. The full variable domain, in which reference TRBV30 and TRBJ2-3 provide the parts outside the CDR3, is SQTIHQWPATLVQPVGSPLSLECTVEGTSNPNLYWYRQAAGRGLQLLFYSVGIGQISSEVPQNLSASRPQDRQFILSSKKLLLSDSGFYLCAWSGNRGRAGGSSDTQYFGPGTRLTVL.

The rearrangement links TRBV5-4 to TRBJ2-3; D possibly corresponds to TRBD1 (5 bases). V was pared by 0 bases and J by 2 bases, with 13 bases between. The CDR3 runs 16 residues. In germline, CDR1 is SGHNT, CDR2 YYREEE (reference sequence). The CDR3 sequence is CASSLEAGKVTDTQYF. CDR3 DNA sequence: TGTGCCAGCAGCTTGGAGGCAGGGAAGGTCACAGATACGCAGTATTTT. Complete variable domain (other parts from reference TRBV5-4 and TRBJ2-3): ETGVTQSPTHLIKTRGQQVTLRCSSQSGHNTVSWYQQALGQGPQFIFQYYREEENGRGNFPPRFSGLQFPNYSSELNVNALELDDSALYLCASSLEAGKVTDTQYFGPGTRLTVL.

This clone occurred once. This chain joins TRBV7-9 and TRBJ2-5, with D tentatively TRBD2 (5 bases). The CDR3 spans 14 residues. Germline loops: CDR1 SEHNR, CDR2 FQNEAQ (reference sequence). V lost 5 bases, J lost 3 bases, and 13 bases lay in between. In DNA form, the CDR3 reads TGTGCCAGCAGCCCAGAGGGAGCCGAAGAGACCCAGTACTTC. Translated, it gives CASSPEGAEETQYF.

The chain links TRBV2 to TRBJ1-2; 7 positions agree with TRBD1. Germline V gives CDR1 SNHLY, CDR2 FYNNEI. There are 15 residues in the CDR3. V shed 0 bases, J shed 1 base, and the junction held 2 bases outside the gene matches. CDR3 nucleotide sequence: TGTGCCAGCAGTGAAGCGACAGGGTATAACTATGGCTACACCTTC. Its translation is CASSEATGYNYGYTF.

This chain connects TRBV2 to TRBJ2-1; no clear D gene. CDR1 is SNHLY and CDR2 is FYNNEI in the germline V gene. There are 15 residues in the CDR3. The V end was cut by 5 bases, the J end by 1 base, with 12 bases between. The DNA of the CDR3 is TGTGCCAGCAGTTTCCTATTTATATCCTACAATGAGCAGTTCTTC. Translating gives CASSFLFISYNEQFF.

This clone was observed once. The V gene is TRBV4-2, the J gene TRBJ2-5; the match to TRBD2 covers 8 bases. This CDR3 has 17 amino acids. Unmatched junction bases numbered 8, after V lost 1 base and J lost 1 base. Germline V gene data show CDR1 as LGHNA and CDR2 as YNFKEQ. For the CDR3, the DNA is TGTGCCAGCAGCCAAGGATCGACTAGCGATCCCCAAGAGACCCAGTACTTC. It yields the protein CASSQGSTSDPQETQYF.

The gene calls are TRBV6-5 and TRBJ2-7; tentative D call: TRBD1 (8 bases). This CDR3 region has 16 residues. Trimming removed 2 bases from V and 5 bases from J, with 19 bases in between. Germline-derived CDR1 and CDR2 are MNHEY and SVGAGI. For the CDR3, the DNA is TGTGCCAGCAGTTACACCCACAGGGGGGGGGTCGACGAGCAGTACTTC. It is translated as CASSYTHRGGVDEQYF.

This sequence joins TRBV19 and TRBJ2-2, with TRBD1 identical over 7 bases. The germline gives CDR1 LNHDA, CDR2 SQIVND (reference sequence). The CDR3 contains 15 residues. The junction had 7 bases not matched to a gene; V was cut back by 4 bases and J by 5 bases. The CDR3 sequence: CASSTDRVGTGELFF. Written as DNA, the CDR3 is TGTGCCAGTAGTACAGACAGGGTAGGGACCGGGGAGCTGTTTTTT.

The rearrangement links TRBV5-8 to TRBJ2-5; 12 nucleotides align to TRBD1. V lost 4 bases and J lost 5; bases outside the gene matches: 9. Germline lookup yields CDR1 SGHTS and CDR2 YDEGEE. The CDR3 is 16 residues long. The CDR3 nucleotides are TGTGCCAGCAGCCCCACCGGGACAGGGGGCCGGGAGACCCAGTACTTC. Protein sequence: CASSPTGTGGRETQYF.